Below are 18 T cell receptor beta chains sequenced from a single sample in a study of blood T cells in healthy people across ages. The use of a sample-barcoded 5' primer and a J-beta primer mix characterized a second PCR of about 6 to 12 cycles. MiXCR was run by TCRdb on the 5' RACE reads, yielding one entry per CDR3 protein. Of roughly 2 million distinct CDR3 sequences listed, approximately 50% are singletons. The sample comprised blood. The receptors shown here come from a woman in her thirties or forties in good health.

With respect to this clonotype: A junction boundary mismatches the germline segment, possibly from a read error. The rearrangement joins TRBV12-3 or TRBV12-4 to TRBJ2-7; D might be TRBD2 (6 bases). The CDR3 runs to 13 residues. The CDR3 sequence: CACSRTPEGEQYF. As DNA, the CDR3 is TGTGCCTGCAGCCGGACACCGGAGGGCGAGCAGTACTTC.

This clonotype has just a few counts. The genes are TRBV28 and TRBJ2-5, with no clear D. The CDR3 totals 12 residues. V was shortened by 7 bases and J by 4 bases, with 10 bases between the two germline ends. Germline-derived CDR1 and CDR2 are MDHEN and SYDVKM. Here the CDR3 DNA reads TGTGCCAGCACTTCCCCGGGAGAGACCCAGTACTTC. Residues: CASTSPGETQYF.

This clonotype was observed a few times. The chain uses TRBV6-6 and TRBJ2-1; 8 bases map to TRBD2. CDR1 and CDR2 (germline): MNHNY, SVGAGI (reference sequence). Trimming cost V 2 bases and J 4 bases; bases outside gene matches: 4. The CDR3 is 15 residues long. The CDR3 nucleotides are TGTGCCAGCAGTTACCCCGGGACTAGTTACAATGAGCAGTTCTTC. The encoded protein is CASSYPGTSYNEQFF.

Of note for this clonotype: The junction and the germline gene differ at one end; a read error may be behind it. The chain uses TRBV4-2 and TRBJ2-3; D possibly corresponds to TRBD1 (5 bases). Germline V lookup: CDR1 LGHNA, CDR2 YNFKEQ. The CDR3 spans 15 residues. The DNA of the CDR3 is TGTGCCAGCAGCCAAGAGAACTGGAGCACAGGTACGCAGTATTTT. Translated: CASSQENWSTGTQYF.

About this clonotype itself: Given the absence of the conserved phenylalanine or tryptophan at the CDR3 end, a read error is likely. The chain employs TRBV12-3 or TRBV12-4 and TRBJ2-5; 8 nucleotides align to TRBD2. J lost 5 bases, V lost 6 bases, and 8 bases had no gene match. The CDR3 contains 14 residues. CDR3 DNA sequence: TGTGCCAGCAGACATTCGGGACTAGGCGAGACCCAGTACGTC. This encodes CASRHSGLGETQYV.

This clonotype was picked up a small number of times. V is TRBV5-5 and J is TRBJ2-5; D not certain. The V gene's germline CDR1 is SGHKS and CDR2 YYEKEE (reference sequence). V was shortened by 0 bases and J by 9 bases, with 15 bases between the two germline ends. The CDR3 contains 14 residues. The CDR3 loop is CASSLDSLWWPQYF. The CDR3 DNA follows: TGTGCCAGCAGCTTGGACAGCCTTTGGTGGCCCCAGTACTTC.

This clonotype appeared many times. The chain carries TRBV7-2 and TRBJ1-5; tentative D call: TRBD1 (6 bases). With 2 bases removed from V and 4 bases from J, the gap between germline ends came to 9 bases. Germline values: CDR1 SGHTA, CDR2 FQGNSA. There are 14 residues in the CDR3. In nucleotides, the CDR3 is TGTGCCAGCAGCTTAACTACAGGGAATCAGCCCCAGCATTTT. Its protein is CASSLTTGNQPQHF.

This clonotype was seen more than once but under ten times. The V and J genes are TRBV21-1 and TRBJ2-7. TRBV21-1 is described as a pseudogene. The CDR3 covers 17 residues. CDR3 coding DNA: TGTGCCAGCAGCAAAACCGCACTCAGCAGGAAGTTGTACGAGCAGTACTTC. Protein product: CASSKTALSRKLYEQYF.

A single count supports this clonotype. The rearrangement links TRBV25-1 to TRBJ1-6; D gene unclear. The ends were cut back, 6 bases at V and 7 bases at J, with 7 bases in the middle. The germline gives CDR1 MGHDK, CDR2 SYGVNS. CDR3 length: 12 residues. The CDR3 DNA reads as TGTGCCAGCAGAACGACGAATTCACCCCTCCACTTT. Translation: CASRTTNSPLHF.

This clonotype was observed once. The J gene is TRBJ1-2, the V gene TRBV6-6, with D unclear. The CDR3 loop spans 17 amino acids. The germline CDR1 and CDR2 sequences are MNHNY and SVGAGI (reference sequence). V was pared by 0 bases and J by 2 bases, with 16 bases between. Here the CDR3 DNA reads TGTGCCAGCAGTTACTCGCTCGACGCCCGCGGCAACTATGGCTACACCTTC. As protein: CASSYSLDARGNYGYTF.

Only a few counts were recorded for this clonotype. This sequence joins TRBV5-5 and TRBJ1-4; D is perhaps TRBD1 (6 bases). Germline V gives CDR1 SGHKS, CDR2 YYEKEE (reference sequence). V lost 0 bases to trimming and J lost 0 bases, with 9 bases between them. The CDR3 length is 16 residues. This chain's CDR3 is CASSLGGASTNEKLFF. The CDR3 nucleotides read TGTGCCAGCAGCTTGGGGGGGGCCTCAACTAATGAAAAACTGTTTTTT.

V is TRBV12-3 or TRBV12-4 and J is TRBJ2-4; D remains ambiguous. This CDR3 is 16 amino acids long. Trimming removed 5 bases at V and 0 bases at J, with 14 bases between. The CDR3 reads CASSASVALAKNIQYF. DNA for the CDR3: TGTGCCAGCAGTGCATCAGTAGCACTAGCCAAAAACATTCAGTACTTC.

This clonotype was detected only once. The rearrangement links TRBV7-8 to TRBJ1-1; D gene unclear. V lost 7 bases and J 1 base, leaving 16 bases between the germline ends. The CDR3 is 15 residues long. Germline values: CDR1 SGHVS, CDR2 FQNEAQ. CDR3 coding DNA: TGTGCCAGCACCGAAGGATCCCGATCGAACACTGAAGCTTTCTTT. Translating it yields CASTEGSRSNTEAFF.

J is TRBJ2-7 and V is TRBV3-1; a weak D match, TRBD2 (6 bases). There are 15 residues in the CDR3. Trimming removed 1 base from V and 4 bases from J, with 14 bases in between. The germline V gene encodes CDR1 LGHDT and CDR2 YNNKEL (reference sequence). The CDR3 loop reads CASSQAAGPVYEQYF. As DNA, the CDR3 is TGTGCCAGCAGCCAAGCCGCGGGGCCCGTTTACGAGCAGTACTTC.

This chain connects TRBV4-3 to TRBJ1-1; a weak D match, TRBD1 (6 bases). The CDR3 length is 14 residues. The ends were cut back, 0 bases at V and 5 bases at J, with 10 bases in the middle. CDR1 LGHNA and CDR2 YSLEER come from the germline V gene. The CDR3 here is CASSQDQGMTEAFF. CDR3 nucleotide sequence: TGCGCCAGCAGCCAAGACCAGGGGATGACTGAAGCTTTCTTT.

This sequence joins TRBV5-6 and TRBJ2-3, with 9 bases aligning to TRBD1. This CDR3 is built from 15 residues. Germline V gives CDR1 SGHDT, CDR2 YYEEEE. Trimming took 4 bases from V and 6 from J; bases not matched to a gene: 9. The CDR3 protein is CASSRGTGTEDTQYF. CDR3 coding DNA: TGTGCCAGCAGCAGAGGGACAGGGACAGAGGATACGCAGTATTTT. The variable domain in full, completed from reference TRBV5-6 and TRBJ2-3, reads DAGVTQSPTHLIKTRGQQVTLRCSPKSGHDTVSWYQQALGQGPQFIFQYYEEEERQRGNFPDRFSGHQFPNYSSELNVNALLLGDSALYLCASSRGTGTEDTQYFGPGTRLTVL.

This clonotype was recorded a few times. CDR3: CASRANEQYF. CDR3 DNA sequence: TGTGCCAGCAGAGCCAATGAGCAGTACTTC. The gene calls are TRBV6-2 or TRBV6-3 and TRBJ2-7; the D is unclear. This CDR3 is built from 10 residues. The V gene's germline CDR1 is MNHEY and CDR2 SVGEGT. Trimming cost V 6 bases and J 7 bases, with 7 bases left between them.

The genes are TRBV28 and TRBJ2-4; D remains ambiguous. Germline V gene data show CDR1 as MDHEN and CDR2 as SYDVKM. This CDR3 is built from 14 residues. With 2 bases removed from V and 1 base from J, the gap between germline ends came to 6 bases. CDR3 residues: CASSLIRAKNIQYF. The CDR3 DNA reads as TGTGCCAGCAGTTTAATCAGGGCCAAAAACATTCAGTACTTC.